The sequence of this T cell receptor (beta chain) was determined in a study of OX40 agonist ivuxolimab in advanced cancers. Study as a whole: Partial responses, seen in three patients, involved one hepatocellular carcinoma and two cutaneous melanomas.

Looked up from germline, CDR1 is SGHNT and CDR2 is YYREEE (reference sequence). The V gene end was trimmed by 4 bases and the J gene end by 3 bases; junction bases not matched to a gene: 5. This CDR3 is built from 14 residues. Clones were sequenced by immunoSEQ multiplex PCR, and TCRdb holds only the in-frame ones, with some missing. The sample has tens of thousands of clones, about 80% seen once. Sequencing used CD4+ or CD8+ T cells sorted from blood, obtained in a trial of the OX40 agonist ivuxolimab. This chain uses TRBV5-4 with TRBJ1-1; 8 nucleotides line up with TRBD1. This TCR was sampled from an adult with an advanced solid tumor such as melanoma, head and neck, liver or kidney cancer. Written as DNA, the CDR3 is TGTGCCAGCAGCCCACAGGGGGGGTACACTGAAGCTTTCTTT. This codes for CASSPQGGYTEAFF.